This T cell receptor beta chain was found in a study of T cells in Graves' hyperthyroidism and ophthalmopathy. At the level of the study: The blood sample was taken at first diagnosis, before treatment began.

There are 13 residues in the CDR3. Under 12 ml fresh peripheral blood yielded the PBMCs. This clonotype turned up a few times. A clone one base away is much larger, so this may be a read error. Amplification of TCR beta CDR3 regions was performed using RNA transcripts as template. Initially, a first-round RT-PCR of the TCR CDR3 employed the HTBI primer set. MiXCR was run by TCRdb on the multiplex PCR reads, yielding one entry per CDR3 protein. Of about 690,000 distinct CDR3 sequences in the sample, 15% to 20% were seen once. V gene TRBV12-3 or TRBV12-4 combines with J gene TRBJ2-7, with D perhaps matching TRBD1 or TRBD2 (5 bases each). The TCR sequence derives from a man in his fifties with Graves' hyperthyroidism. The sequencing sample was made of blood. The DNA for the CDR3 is TGTGCCAGCAGTCGGGACGACGTCTACGAGCAGCACTTC. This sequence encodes CASSRDDVYEQHF.